This T cell receptor (beta chain) was captured in a study of shared clonotypes between healthy human individuals. Study-wide results and limits: Larger estimated richness was generally seen in naive subsets than in memory subsets. Blood was the only sampled material, and tissue repertoires likely differ.

A note on this clone: The antigen remains undetermined.

In replicate PCRs of sorted subsets, roughly 200 ng DNA, tens of thousands of T cell genomes, was used. Libraries were prepared by immunoSEQ multiplex PCR; TCRdb keeps only in-frame clonotypes and omits some of them. The data show 800,000 to 950,000 clones, roughly 96% seen once. Germline values: CDR1 MNHNS, CDR2 SASEGT. There are 16 residues in the CDR3. V trimming: 4 bases; J trimming: 4 bases; junction bases outside the gene matches: 9. CD45RO-negative, CCR7-selected cells formed the naive CD8 fraction, which excluded terminally differentiated effector memory CD45RA+ cells. All donors qualified as healthy HIV-negative adults and had experienced no recent acute infections or vaccinations.

The source material was naive CD8+ T cells sorted from blood. This clonotype was obtained from a man younger than 45 in good health. The chain links TRBV6-1 to TRBJ2-1; 8 bases match TRBD2. CDR3 nucleotides: TGTGCCAGCAGTGTAATCACTAGCGGCTTGTACAATGAGCAGTTCTTC. Protein product: CASSVITSGLYNEQFF.